These 32 T cell receptor beta chains came from one sample sequenced in a study of technical replicates of blood from several donors. Data came from immunoSEQ multiplex PCR; TCRdb stores just in-frame clones and leaves some out. The table lists 85,000 to 100,000 clones, approximately 94% of them singletons. Sequencing input: T cells isolated from PBMCs. These receptors were collected from a human donor in good health.

This chain links TRBV19 with TRBJ1-5; D gene unclear. V was clipped by 5 bases and J by 0 bases, with 11 bases between them. This CDR3 is 15 amino acids long. In germline, CDR1 is LNHDA, CDR2 SQIVND (reference sequence). The chain's CDR3 is CASSGGPYSNQPQHF. The CDR3 DNA reads TGTGCCAGTAGTGGCGGCCCCTATAGCAATCAGCCCCAGCATTTT.

The chain combines TRBV6-5 with TRBJ2-3, with 9 bases fitting TRBD2. The germline V gene encodes CDR1 MNHEY and CDR2 SVGAGI. J was trimmed by 5 bases and V by 6 bases; bases with no gene match: 3. The CDR3 covers 13 residues. CDR3 DNA sequence: TGTGCCAGCAGAGCGGGGGGCCTAGATACGCAGTATTTT. This codes for CASRAGGLDTQYF.

The chain couples TRBV18 to TRBJ2-5; 7 nucleotides agree with TRBD2. The CDR3 length is 15 residues. CDR1 is KGHSH and CDR2 is LQKENI in the germline V gene. V shed 2 bases, J shed 2 bases, and the junction held 5 bases outside the gene matches. The CDR3, as DNA: TGTGCCAGCTCACCAGGTACAGCGGGGCAAGAGACCCAGTACTTC. It yields the protein CASSPGTAGQETQYF.

The V call is TRBV2, the J call TRBJ1-1; D gene uncertain. V lost 3 bases, J lost 1 base, and 6 bases lay in between. The CDR3 is 13 amino acids. Germline-derived CDR1 and CDR2 are SNHLY and FYNNEI. The CDR3 nucleotides are TGTGCCAGCAGTGATCATCAGAACACTGAAGCTTTCTTT. It yields the protein CASSDHQNTEAFF.

This chain connects TRBV28 to TRBJ1-1; 9 nucleotides match TRBD1. In germline, CDR1 is MDHEN, CDR2 SYDVKM. The CDR3 sequence is 17 residues long. The V gene end was trimmed by 5 bases and the J gene end by 0 bases; junction bases not matched to a gene: 10. Written as DNA, the CDR3 is TGTGCCAGCAGTCCGATGCCTGGGACAGGGATGAACACTGAAGCTTTCTTT. Translated: CASSPMPGTGMNTEAFF.

The chain couples TRBV7-3 to TRBJ2-1, with D possibly being TRBD1 (5 bases). V dropped 5 bases and J dropped 0 bases, with 8 bases sitting between them. Germline lookup yields CDR1 SGHTA and CDR2 FQGTGA. The CDR3 is made up of 14 amino acids. CDR3 in DNA: TGTGCCAGCAGCCCAGACAGCTCCTACAATGAGCAGTTCTTC. Protein sequence: CASSPDSSYNEQFF.

The chain has TRBV7-9 and TRBJ2-7; 8 bases match TRBD1. CDR3 length: 14 amino acids. V lost 1 base and J lost 3; bases outside the gene matches: 2. Germline CDR1 reads SEHNR; CDR2 reads FQNEAQ (reference sequence). The CDR3 DNA sequence: TGTGCCAGCAGCTTAGGGGACAGGTACTACGAGCAGTACTTC. Translation: CASSLGDRYYEQYF.

The CDR3 protein is CASSRDRQNTEAFF. Here the CDR3 DNA reads TGTGCCAGCAGTCGGGACAGACAGAACACTGAAGCTTTCTTT. The J gene is TRBJ1-1, the V gene TRBV6-1; 7 bases agree with TRBD1. V lost 5 bases and J lost 1; bases outside the gene matches: 4. CDR3 length equals 14 residues. The germline V gene has CDR1 MNHNS and CDR2 SASEGT.

V is TRBV7-8 and J is TRBJ2-7, with 7 bases aligning to TRBD2. CDR3 size: 12 residues. Germline V lookup: CDR1 SGHVS, CDR2 FQNEAQ. After removal of 6 bases from V and 1 base from J, the junction contained 0 bases not matched to a gene. The CDR3 here is CASRGGSYEQYF. The CDR3 coding sequence is TGTGCCAGCAGGGGGGGGTCCTACGAGCAGTACTTC.

As concerns this clone: This CDR3 is also generated by other DNA sequences in the sample. The chain combines TRBV5-1 with TRBJ2-7; 12 bases line up with TRBD1. This CDR3 has 18 amino acids. The V and J ends lost 5 bases and 7 bases, in that order; junction bases with no gene match: 19. The germline CDR1 and CDR2 sequences are SGHRS and YFSETQ. The CDR3 coding sequence is TGCGCCAGCAGTTTTGTTAATTACCCGGGACAGGGGGCGAGTGAGCAGTACTTC. Residues: CASSFVNYPGQGASEQYF.

The CDR3 is CASSPARATAGEQFF. CDR3 DNA: TGCGCCAGCAGCCCCGCCCGGGCCACAGCGGGTGAGCAGTTCTTC. The V call is TRBV5-1, the J call TRBJ2-1, with D possibly matching TRBD2 (6 bases). This CDR3 comprises 15 residues. V lost 4 bases, J lost 9 bases, and 20 bases lay in between. Germline V gene data show CDR1 as SGHRS and CDR2 as YFSETQ.

The rearrangement uses TRBV15 and TRBJ2-3, with 9 positions matching TRBD2. V shed 1 base, J shed 2 bases, and the junction held 4 bases outside the gene matches. From germline, CDR1 is LNHNV and CDR2 YYDKDF (reference sequence). This CDR3 is built from 16 residues. The CDR3 spells CATSRASGTFTDTQYF. The CDR3 region has the DNA TGTGCCACCAGCAGAGCTAGCGGGACCTTCACAGATACGCAGTATTTT.

The chain uses TRBV27 and TRBJ2-7; a possible D gene is TRBD1 (5 bases). V dropped 2 bases and J dropped 0 bases, with 17 bases sitting between them. Germline V gene lookup returns CDR1 MNHEY and CDR2 SMNVEV (reference sequence). The CDR3 loop spans 17 amino acids. CDR3 coding DNA: TGTGCCAGCAGTTTAACTATGGGGCGCTTCGGCTCCTACGAGCAGTACTTC. Its protein product is CASSLTMGRFGSYEQYF.

This chain connects TRBV29-1 to TRBJ2-1, with D possibly TRBD1 on 5 matching bases. This CDR3 contains 13 residues. Between the trimmed V and J ends, which lost 1 base and 8 bases, there was a span of 12 bases. Germline lookup yields CDR1 SQVTM and CDR2 ANQGSEA. The CDR3: CSVEVQGSDEQFF. The DNA for the CDR3 is TGCAGCGTTGAAGTCCAGGGTTCAGATGAGCAGTTCTTC.

The rearrangement joins TRBV9 to TRBJ2-2, with 11 bases matching TRBD1. Germline assignment: CDR1 SGDLS and CDR2 YYNGEE. V shed 4 bases and J 7 bases; nucleotides not matched to a gene: 12. This CDR3 has 17 residues. CDR3 bases: TGTGCCAGCAGCACCACCCCGGACAGGGGGCAGCACGGGGAGCTGTTTTTT. It yields the protein CASSTTPDRGQHGELFF.

The rearrangement links TRBV30 to TRBJ2-5; 8 nucleotides align to TRBD1. The DNA end is a closer match to TRBJ2-7, so the J assignment may be wrong. The germline gives CDR1 GTSNPN, CDR2 SVGIG (reference sequence). CDR3 length equals 15 residues. CDR3 residues: CAWRIRDRSTYEQYF. CDR3 sequence (DNA): TGTGCCTGGAGGATCCGGGACAGGAGTACCTACGAGCAGTACTTC.

Here the CDR3 DNA reads TGCAGTGCCCCGCGGGGGATCGAAGCTTTCTTT. Protein product: CSAPRGIEAFF. The chain employs TRBV20-1 and TRBJ1-1; the D gene is possibly TRBD1 (5 bases). V shed 6 bases and J shed 8 bases, with 13 bases lying between them. The germline CDR1 and CDR2 sequences are DFQATT and SNEGSKA (reference sequence). The CDR3 has 11 amino acids.

V and J are TRBV28 and TRBJ2-1, with 8 nucleotides matching TRBD2. The CDR3 totals 15 residues. V lost 3 bases to trimming and J lost 10 bases; unmatched junction nucleotides: 11. Germline lookup yields CDR1 MDHEN and CDR2 SYDVKM. The CDR3 region has the DNA TGTGCCAGCAGTTTGTTGAGCGGGAGTTTCGGCGAGCAGTTCTTC. Translation gives CASSLLSGSFGEQFF.

This rearrangement joins TRBV2 to TRBJ2-7; 11 bases line up with TRBD1. The V gene end was trimmed by 4 bases and the J gene end by 5 bases; junction bases not matched to a gene: 10. The CDR3 spans 16 residues. CDR1 is SNHLY, CDR2 FYNNEI, per germline. The CDR3 reads CASSVGPGTGGNEQYF. CDR3 sequence (DNA): TGTGCCAGCAGTGTGGGCCCCGGGACAGGGGGGAACGAGCAGTACTTC. Supplemented by reference TRBV2 and TRBJ2-7, the full variable domain reads EPEVTQTPSHQVTQMGQEVILRCVPISNHLYFYWYRQILGQKVEFLVSFYNNEISEKSEIFDDQFSVERPDGSNFTLKIRSTKLEDSAMYFCASSVGPGTGGNEQYFGPGTRLTVT.

The V gene is TRBV19, the J gene TRBJ2-3; 11 nucleotides agree with TRBD2. V shed 4 bases, J shed 3 bases, and the junction held 18 bases outside the gene matches. The CDR3 is made up of 20 amino acids. In germline, CDR1 is LNHDA, CDR2 SQIVND (reference sequence). In DNA form, the CDR3 reads TGTGCCAGTAGTACACCTCCCAGAAGACTAGCGGGGCGGATTACAGATACGCAGTATTTT. Protein sequence: CASSTPPRRLAGRITDTQYF.

The chain links TRBV27 to TRBJ1-1, with 10 bases that match TRBD1. Germline V CDR1 and CDR2: MNHEY, SMNVEV (reference sequence). V was clipped by 3 bases and J by 3 bases; unmatched bases: 4. The CDR3 runs to 15 residues. The CDR3 DNA follows: TGTGCCAGCAGTTTTGAGGGACAGGGGTACACTGAAGCTTTCTTT. Translation gives CASSFEGQGYTEAFF.

The gene calls are TRBV28 and TRBJ2-7; D perhaps matches TRBD2 (5 bases). This CDR3 is 14 amino acids long. V shed 6 bases and J shed 4 bases, with 16 bases lying between them. The germline V gene has CDR1 MDHEN and CDR2 SYDVKM. The CDR3 DNA reads TGTGCCAGCAGACTTAGGCCGGGGTTATACGAGCAGTACTTC. Residues: CASRLRPGLYEQYF.

This chain uses TRBV4-1 with TRBJ2-1, with 8 bases identical to TRBD2. The trim removed 0 bases at V and 7 bases at J, leaving 11 bases unmatched. This CDR3 spans 17 amino acids. Germline CDR1 and CDR2: MGHRA and YSYEKL. The CDR3 DNA is TGCGCCAGCAGCCAAGAAATAGCGGGATCTTTTGTGAATGAGCAGTTCTTC. Its translation is CASSQEIAGSFVNEQFF.

The V and J genes are TRBV9 and TRBJ2-7, with D perhaps matching TRBD2 (7 bases). The CDR3 covers 15 residues. Per the germline V gene, CDR1 is SGDLS and CDR2 is YYNGEE. Trimming cost V 0 bases and J 6 bases, with 16 bases left between them. The CDR3 reads CASSVVSGGQGEQYF. CDR3 DNA sequence: TGTGCCAGCAGCGTAGTTTCGGGGGGCCAGGGCGAGCAGTACTTC.

The chain is built from TRBV5-1 and TRBJ1-1, with D perhaps matching TRBD1 (6 bases). The length of the CDR3 is 14 residues. The germline V gene has CDR1 SGHRS and CDR2 YFSETQ. Trimming took off 3 bases at V and 2 bases at J, with 11 bases between the two ends. As DNA, the CDR3 is TGCGCCAGCAGCTATTTGGACAGTAACACTGAAGCTTTCTTT. Translated, it gives CASSYLDSNTEAFF. The full variable domain, in which reference TRBV5-1 and TRBJ1-1 provide the parts outside the CDR3, is KAGVTQTPRYLIKTRGQQVTLSCSPISGHRSVSWYQQTPGQGLQFLFEYFSETQRNKGNFPGRFSGRQFSNSRSEMNVSTLELGDSALYLCASSYLDSNTEAFFGQGTRLTVV.

The chain combines TRBV4-1 with TRBJ2-7, with 10 bases that match TRBD2. V trimming: 0 bases; J trimming: 7 bases; junction bases outside the gene matches: 9. Germline V CDR1 and CDR2: MGHRA, YSYEKL. This CDR3 is built from 16 residues. The CDR3, as DNA: TGCGCCAGCAGCCAAGACGGACTAGCGGTAGAGGATGAGCAGTACTTC. Its translation is CASSQDGLAVEDEQYF.

V usage is TRBV18 and J usage is TRBJ2-7, with TRBD2 identical over 12 bases. Germline V lookup: CDR1 KGHSH, CDR2 LQKENI. V gave up 3 bases and J gave up 3 bases; unmatched junction bases: 3. The CDR3 consists of 15 residues. CDR3 bases: TGTGCCAGCTCACCTGGACTAGCGGGGAGCTACGAGCAGTACTTC. Translated, it gives CASSPGLAGSYEQYF.

The V and J genes are TRBV27 and TRBJ2-2; no clear D gene. This CDR3 contains 12 residues. Deletions cut 3 bases from V and 4 bases from J, with 3 bases between. CDR1 is MNHEY and CDR2 is SMNVEV in the germline V gene (reference sequence). The CDR3 protein is CASSFSTGELFF. The CDR3 DNA sequence: TGTGCCAGCAGTTTCTCCACCGGGGAGCTGTTTTTT.

The V and J genes are TRBV14 and TRBJ2-5; D unclear. The CDR3 length is 17 residues. Germline V lookup: CDR1 SGHDN, CDR2 FVKESK. V was cut by 4 bases and J by 1 base, with 19 bases left in between. As DNA, the CDR3 is TGTGCCAGCAGCCTTGGCTTCGGCGCGGCGACCCAAGAGACCCAGTACTTC. It codes for CASSLGFGAATQETQYF.

This chain joins TRBV27 and TRBJ1-1, with D maybe TRBD1 (5 bases). Germline CDR1 MNHEY, CDR2 SMNVEV (reference sequence). The CDR3 runs to 15 residues. V dropped 2 bases and J dropped 3 bases, with 13 bases sitting between them. CDR3: CASSLTGRGYTEAFF. CDR3 coding DNA: TGTGCCAGCAGTTTAACGGGACGGGGGTACACTGAAGCTTTCTTT.

The V gene is TRBV6-5, the J gene TRBJ2-7, with D tentatively TRBD1 (6 bases). V was shortened by 3 bases and J by 3 bases, with 12 bases between the two germline ends. The CDR3 is made up of 14 amino acids. The V gene's germline CDR1 is MNHEY and CDR2 SVGAGI. CDR3 region: CASSYRQGLYEQYF. CDR3 sequence (DNA): TGTGCCAGCAGTTATCGGCAGGGGCTCTACGAGCAGTACTTC.

This chain connects TRBV11-2 to TRBJ2-4; D is uncertain. Germline V gives CDR1 SGHAT, CDR2 FQNNGV. The CDR3 is 15 residues long. Trimming took off 4 bases at V and 0 bases at J, with 10 bases between the two ends. The CDR3 DNA sequence: TGTGCCAGCAGCTCCAGGATGCTAGCCAAAAACATTCAGTACTTC. This translates into CASSSRMLAKNIQYF.